This TCR beta chain derives from a study of human T cells and chemical hapten exposure (dated by TCRdb to the early 2020s). The study in broad terms: For sensitization, 2% DPC in acetone was applied to a 2 cm by 2 cm area of upper inner arm skin. The libraries were sequenced as a pool, and the TCR yield per sample differed mostly because of small variations in library volumes within the pool. For TCR sequencing, blood came from 25 to 30 alopecia patients at anywhere from one to four time points (pre-sensitization, 2, 6 and 24 weeks). Patch testing was done on the upper back using Finn chambers containing 0.01% DPC, and results were scored after 6 days according to International Contact Dermatitis Research Group standards. Blood samples were taken from patients before sensitization (week 0) and at 2, 6 and about 24 weeks after DPC sensitization. This study followed changes in the peripheral blood TCR repertoire in vivo during primary and secondary sensitization of alopecia patients to the hapten diphenylcyclopropenone (DPC). Patients additionally received weekly therapeutic DPC doses to the scalp throughout the approximately 25-week study period. Most of the patients in the cohort were female, and the cohort covered alopecia areata with under or over 50% scalp involvement, alopecia totalis and alopecia universalis.

According to the study, the label for this sample's time point signals: patch test 2, 6 weeks after DPC sensitization. The treatment or condition tag for this specimen amounts to: therapeutic diphenylcyclopropenone sensitization with weekly scalp DPC. At every patch-test visit, the blood draw took place before the patch test was put on. Patients were eligible if aged 18 to 70, diagnosed with alopecia and judged suitable for DPC therapy, and pregnant patients were excluded. Total RNA was extracted from unfractionated whole blood collected in Tempus Blood RNA tubes. This clonotype has ten or more counts. Its antigen is still unknown. No clone much larger than this one lies a single base away; base qualities are absent. The library relied on RACE. TCRdb records NextSeq 500 as the sequencer. Library preparation attached unique molecular identifiers to individual cDNA molecules for quantitative, reproducible TCR counting. From each blood RNA sample, both TCR alpha and TCR beta chains were sequenced. The paper's processing steps were these. The median number of TCRs per sample was approximately 96,000, ranging from roughly 23,224 to 700,000. The Decombinator software suite was used to annotate the V, J and CDR3 of the TCR reads. For the PS versus PT1 abundance plots, all samples were subsampled to the same number of TCRs (28,000). Expanded TCRs were defined as absent before sensitization and observed at least eight times at the 2-week time point. TCRdb's own reprocessing of the public reads used fastp at Q25 and MiXCR and kept productive beta chains. Entries are consolidated by CDR3 protein sequence, retaining the most common genes and DNA. These V and J calls rely on TCRdb rather than the paper's analysis. This sample comprises 35,000 to 50,000 distinct CDR3 sequences, more than 8.5% of them detected only once. Jointly, the top ten make up 14% to 15% of the sample.

The investigation overall reported the following: After repeated subsampling, changes were observed in the strength of the expansion versus patch-test correlation and in the threshold at which the correlation became significant. A positive correlation was found between the number of PT1 expanded TCRs and patch test score, with significance reached at thresholds 8, 16 and 32 but not 4. No change with DPC sensitization was found in the number of TCRs above 1 in 1000 frequency, and no evidence of global repertoire structure alterations was found. Expanded TCRs formed significantly more large CDR3 similarity clusters than pre-sensitization or healthy control sets, consistent with antigen-driven responses. Because all patients had alopecia, a presumed autoimmune disease, the immune response of the patients might differ from that of healthy individuals.

V trim: 5 bases; J trim: 2 bases; unmatched bases: 3. CDR1 and CDR2 (LGHDT, YNNKEL) derive from the germline V gene (reference sequence). The CDR3, from cysteine to phenylalanine, totals 14 residues. Only CDR3 DNA remains: 42 bases, in frame from the first base. Sequenced here: whole blood, sampled in connection with sensitization to the hapten diphenylcyclopropenone (DPC). Recombination joined TRBV3-1 with TRBJ2-1; 7 of the junction bases match TRBD2. The receptor's source is a woman aged 40 to 49 with alopecia areata. Some clones in this sample may be carry-over from other donors' samples. CDR3 protein: CASSAGVPYNEQFF. DNA sequence: TGTGCCAGCAGCGCGGGGGTACCCTACAATGAGCAGTTCTTC.